This T cell receptor (beta chain) was observed in a study of long-term antiretroviral therapy in people with HIV (dated by TCRdb to between 2021 and 2023). At the level of the whole study: The earliest samples were collected approximately a decade before the 2015 WHO recommendation for immediate ART, a period when ART was typically delayed until CD4 counts fell. The cohort contributed about 200 cryopreserved PBMC samples from about 30 adults with confirmed HIV infection, collected serially over a mean of 6 years (range 1-12). Test extractions of a monoclonal T-cell line alongside approximately 34 polyclonal samples showed no cross-contamination during QIAcube processing. About a third of the roughly 30 participants with HIV were female. A retrospective serial study tested whether changes in peripheral blood TRB repertoire composition and diversity were associated with ART initiation and durable HIV suppression.

The immunoSEQ hsTCRB v3.0 assay was used at survey level resolution to sequence the TRB variable region. A depth of roughly 35,000-50,000 T-cell genomes per sample was targeted for TRB sequencing. An Illumina MiSeq with a v3 150-cycle kit was used to sequence the pooled TRB libraries. Processing in the source paper ran as follows. Repertoire analysis was performed in R inside a reproducible Nextflow workflow that covered QC, data transformation and analysis. LymphoSeq2, an R package for exploring AIRR-Seq data, was used to implement the custom analyses. A handful of samples yielding fewer than 5000 total TRB sequences were excluded, leaving about 190 analyzed HIV repertoires. Among the 200 or so HIV repertoires that were kept, around 60 were collected before ART initiation and roughly 130 were collected after ART initiation. Repertoires were downsampled to 5000 TRB nucleotide sequences, and summary statistics were averaged over 100 downsampling iterations. Only TRB sequences with CDR3 regions of at least seven amino acids were retained for analysis. Diversity was measured with a Shannon entropy-derived clonality score and the Gini coefficient. Repertoire networks linked the top 5000 CDR3 amino acid sequences whenever two sequences differed by an edit distance of one. Antigen specificity groups and MHC restriction were predicted for TRB CDR3 amino acid sequences with GLIPH2. CDR3 amino acid sequences were matched against VDJdb and McPAS-TCR to flag known CMV, EBV, HIV or tissue antigen associations. Pre-ART, post-ART and control groups were compared with Wilcoxon signed-rank tests and Holm-Bonferroni correction. TCRdb obtained this table from immuneACCESS and retained in-frame rearrangements with V and J assigned. These tables miss some clones; where compared with another copy, unresolved V genes account for less than half of the shortfall, and the remainder is unexplained. Clonal size and the V and J genes are those of that table, whereas D and trimming came from the DNA. The sample table shows about 40,000 clones, and roughly four fifths are seen once. The leading ten clones occupy 6.2% of the sample.

Here is what the overall study found, with its caveats: The samples span the years 2004 to 2017, and the ART regimens used may be less effective than current regimens. Limited PBMC availability meant only the TCR beta chain was sequenced, without alpha chain pairing. Expanded TRB clones identified before ART initiation dominated the repertoire at all time points, although this dominance fluctuated and declined in many PLHIV after ART. HIV repertoires had narrower CDR3 length ranges than controls, and the network structure suggested an antigen-experienced repertoire that shifted only slightly toward naive after ART. Starting ART was linked to a significant rise in TRB diversity, yet even after long-term ART the diversity remained significantly lower than in transplant donor controls. No data were available on ART adherence, viral resistance or therapy changes, limiting inferences about post-ART repertoire changes. Because cell numbers in pre-ART samples were limited, unsorted PBMC were profiled instead of sorted CD4+ and CD8+ T cells.

A remark on this clone: Its binding antigen is unknown. No much larger clone exists at a distance of one base, and base qualities are not known.

To be included, a participant needed at least one PBMC sample from before ART initiation plus at least two post-ART samples. All participants with HIV were treated in the United States of America. Before DNA extraction, cryopreserved samples containing about 0.9-10 million PBMC were thawed and washed. At the time of the earliest PBMC sample for each participant with HIV, ages ranged from about 20 to 54 years. Per participant, PBMC samples came from 1-4 timepoints prior to ART initiation and 2-8 timepoints following ART initiation, for a median of 7 samples. For every participant, serial HIV viral load, CD4+ T-cell count, ART history and demographic data were obtained. Using a Qiagen kit on a QIAcube, genomic DNA was extracted from unsorted PBMC, with samples processed in batches of 12. Via the germline V gene, CDR1 is SGHRS and CDR2 YFSETQ. The CDR3 starts with the cysteine, ends with the phenylalanine, and has 17 residues. The retained sequence is limited to the CDR3, 51 bases, with the frame set at the first base. The V end loses 4 bases and the J end loses 6 bases, and a stretch of 26 bases separates them.

The source was unsorted PBMCs, collected 1 year after starting antiretroviral therapy. This TCR derives from a man aged 18 to 30 with HIV. Recombination connected TRBV5-1 to TRBJ2-7; the D gene is possibly TRBD1 or TRBD2, with 5 bases matching each. The DNA sequence is TGCGCCAGCAGCGGAGGACCTGGGGCAGTGGCAGTCGGCGAGCAGTACTTC. It translates as CASSGGPGAVAVGEQYF.